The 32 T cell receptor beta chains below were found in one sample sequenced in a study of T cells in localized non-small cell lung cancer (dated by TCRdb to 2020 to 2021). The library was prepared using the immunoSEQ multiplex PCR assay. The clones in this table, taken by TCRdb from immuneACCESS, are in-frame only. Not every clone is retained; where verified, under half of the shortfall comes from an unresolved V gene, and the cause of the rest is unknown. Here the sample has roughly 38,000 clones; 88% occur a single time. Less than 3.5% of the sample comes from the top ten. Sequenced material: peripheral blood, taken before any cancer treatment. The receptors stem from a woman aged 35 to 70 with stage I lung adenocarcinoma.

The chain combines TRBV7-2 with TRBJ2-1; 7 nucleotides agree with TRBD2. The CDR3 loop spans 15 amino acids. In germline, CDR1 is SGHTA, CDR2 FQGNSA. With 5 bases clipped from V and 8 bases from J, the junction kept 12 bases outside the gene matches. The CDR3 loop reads CASSVLGRLGYEQFF. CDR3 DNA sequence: TGTGCCAGCAGCGTCCTCGGGAGGCTTGGCTATGAGCAGTTCTTC.

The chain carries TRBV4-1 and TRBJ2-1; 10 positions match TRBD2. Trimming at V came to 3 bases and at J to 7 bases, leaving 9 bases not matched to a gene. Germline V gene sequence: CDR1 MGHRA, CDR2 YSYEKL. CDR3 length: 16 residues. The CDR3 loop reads CASSHRRRTSGNEQFF. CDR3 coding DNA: TGCGCCAGCAGCCACCGAAGGAGGACTAGCGGTAATGAGCAGTTCTTC.

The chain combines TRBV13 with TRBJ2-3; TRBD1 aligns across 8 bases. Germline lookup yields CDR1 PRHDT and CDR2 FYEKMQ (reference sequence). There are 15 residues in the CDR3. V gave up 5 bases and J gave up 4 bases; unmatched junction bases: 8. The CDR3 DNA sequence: TGTGCCAGCAGCCAGGGGGCGGGTTTCCCAGATACGCAGTATTTT. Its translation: CASSQGAGFPDTQYF. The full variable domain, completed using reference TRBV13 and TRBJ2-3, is AAGVIQSPRHLIKEKRETATLKCYPIPRHDTVYWYQQGPGQDPQFLISFYEKMQSDKGSIPDRFSAQQFSDYHSELNMSSLELGDSALYFCASSQGAGFPDTQYFGPGTRLTVL.

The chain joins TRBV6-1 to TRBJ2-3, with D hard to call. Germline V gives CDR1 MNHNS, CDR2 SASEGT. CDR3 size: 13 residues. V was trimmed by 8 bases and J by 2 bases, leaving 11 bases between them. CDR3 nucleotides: TGTGCCAGCCATGGGAAGATCACAGATACGCAGTATTTT. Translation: CASHGKITDTQYF.

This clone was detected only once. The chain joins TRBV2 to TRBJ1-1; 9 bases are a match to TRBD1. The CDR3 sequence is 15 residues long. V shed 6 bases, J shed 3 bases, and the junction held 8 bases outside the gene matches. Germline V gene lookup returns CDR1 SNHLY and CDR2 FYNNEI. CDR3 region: CASRYNRGLDTEAFF. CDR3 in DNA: TGTGCCAGCAGATATAACAGGGGGCTGGACACTGAAGCTTTCTTT. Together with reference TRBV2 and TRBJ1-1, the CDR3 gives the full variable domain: EPEVTQTPSHQVTQMGQEVILRCVPISNHLYFYWYRQILGQKVEFLVSFYNNEISEKSEIFDDQFSVERPDGSNFTLKIRSTKLEDSAMYFCASRYNRGLDTEAFFGQGTRLTVV.

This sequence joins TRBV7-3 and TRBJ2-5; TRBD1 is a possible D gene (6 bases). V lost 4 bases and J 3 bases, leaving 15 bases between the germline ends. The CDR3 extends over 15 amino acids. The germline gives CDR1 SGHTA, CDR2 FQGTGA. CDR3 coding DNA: TGTGCCAGCAGCTCCCCGGACAGAGATAAAGAGACCCAGTACTTC. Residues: CASSSPDRDKETQYF.

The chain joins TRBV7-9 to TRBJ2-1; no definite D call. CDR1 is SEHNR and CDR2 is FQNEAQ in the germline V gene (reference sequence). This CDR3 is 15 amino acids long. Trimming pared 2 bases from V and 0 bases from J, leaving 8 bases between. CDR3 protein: CASSLRLLSYNEQFF. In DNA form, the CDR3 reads TGTGCCAGCAGCTTAAGGCTACTCTCCTACAATGAGCAGTTCTTC.

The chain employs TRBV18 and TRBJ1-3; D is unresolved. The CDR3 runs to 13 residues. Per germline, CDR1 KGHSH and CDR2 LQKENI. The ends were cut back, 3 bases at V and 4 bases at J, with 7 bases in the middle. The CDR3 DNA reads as TGTGCCAGCTCACCCTCGACCGGAAACACCATATATTTT. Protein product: CASSPSTGNTIYF.

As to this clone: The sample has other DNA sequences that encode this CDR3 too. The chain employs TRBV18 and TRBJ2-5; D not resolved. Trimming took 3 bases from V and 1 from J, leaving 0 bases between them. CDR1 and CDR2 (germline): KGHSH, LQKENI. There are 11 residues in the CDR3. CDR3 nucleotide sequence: TGTGCCAGCTCACCCCAAGAGACCCAGTACTTC. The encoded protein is CASSPQETQYF.

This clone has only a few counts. The CDR3 sequence: CASKRQALGTDTQYF. In DNA, the CDR3 is TGCGCCAGCAAACGGCAGGCCCTGGGTACAGATACGCAGTATTTT. The J gene is TRBJ2-3, the V gene TRBV5-1; D is ambiguous. The CDR3 consists of 15 residues. Germline loops: CDR1 SGHRS, CDR2 YFSETQ. The germline V and J ends were trimmed by 6 bases and 3 bases, with 17 bases remaining between them.

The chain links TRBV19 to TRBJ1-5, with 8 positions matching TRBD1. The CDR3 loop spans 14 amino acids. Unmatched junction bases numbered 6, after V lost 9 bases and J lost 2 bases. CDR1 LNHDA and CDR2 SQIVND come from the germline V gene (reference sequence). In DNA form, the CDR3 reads TGTGCCAGCGGCGGACAGGGAGGCAATCAGCCCCAGCATTTT. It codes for CASGGQGGNQPQHF.

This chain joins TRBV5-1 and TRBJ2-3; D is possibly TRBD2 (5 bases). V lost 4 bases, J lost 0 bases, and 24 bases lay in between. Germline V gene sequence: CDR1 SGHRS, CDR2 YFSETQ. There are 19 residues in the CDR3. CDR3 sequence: CASSTLNLGGDASTDTQYF. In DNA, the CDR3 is TGCGCCAGCAGCACGCTTAACCTAGGAGGAGATGCTAGCACAGATACGCAGTATTTT.

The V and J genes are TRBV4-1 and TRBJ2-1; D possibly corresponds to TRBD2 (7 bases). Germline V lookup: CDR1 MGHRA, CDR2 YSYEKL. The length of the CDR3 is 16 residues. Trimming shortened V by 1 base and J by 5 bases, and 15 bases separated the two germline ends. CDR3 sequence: CASSQGGGNFNNEQFF. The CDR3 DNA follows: TGCGCCAGCAGCCAAGGGGGGGGCAACTTCAACAATGAGCAGTTCTTC.

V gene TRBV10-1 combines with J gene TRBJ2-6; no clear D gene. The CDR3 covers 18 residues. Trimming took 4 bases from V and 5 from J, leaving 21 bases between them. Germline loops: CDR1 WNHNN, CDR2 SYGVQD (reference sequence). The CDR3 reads CASSASTIAQSRANVLTF. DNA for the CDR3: TGCGCCAGCAGTGCATCGACGATCGCACAAAGTCGGGCCAACGTCCTGACTTTC.

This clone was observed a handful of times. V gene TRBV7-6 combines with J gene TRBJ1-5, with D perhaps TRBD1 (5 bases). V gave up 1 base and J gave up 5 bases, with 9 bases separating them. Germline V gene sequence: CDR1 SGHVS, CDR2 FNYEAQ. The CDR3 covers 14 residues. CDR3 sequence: CASSLVQGDQPQHF. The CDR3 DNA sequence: TGTGCCAGCAGCTTAGTGCAGGGCGATCAGCCCCAGCATTTT.

The CDR3 region is CASSSGTSGRDTTDTQYF. The DNA of the CDR3 is TGTGCCAGCAGTTCAGGGACTAGCGGGAGGGATACCACAGATACGCAGTATTTT. The chain carries TRBV28 and TRBJ2-3; 16 bases align to TRBD2. V trimming: 4 bases; J trimming: 2 bases; junction bases outside the gene matches: 6. CDR1 and CDR2 (germline): MDHEN, SYDVKM. The CDR3 loop spans 18 amino acids. The full variable domain, with the rest looked up from reference TRBV28 and TRBJ2-3, is DVKVTQSSRYLVKRTGEKVFLECVQDMDHENMFWYRQDPGLGLRLIYFSYDVKMKEKGDIPEGYSVSREKKERFSLILESASTNQTSMYLCASSSGTSGRDTTDTQYFGPGTRLTVL.

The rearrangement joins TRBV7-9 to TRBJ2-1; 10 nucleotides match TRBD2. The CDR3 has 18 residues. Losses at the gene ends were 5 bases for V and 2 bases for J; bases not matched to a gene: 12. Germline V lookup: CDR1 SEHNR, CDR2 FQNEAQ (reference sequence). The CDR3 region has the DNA TGTGCCAGCAGCCCTAGGGGGTTAGCGGGAGGTACCTACAATGAGCAGTTCTTC. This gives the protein CASSPRGLAGGTYNEQFF.

The CDR3 region is CSVARDTEETQYF. The CDR3 DNA is TGCAGCGTTGCCCGGGACACAGAAGAGACCCAGTACTTC. The genes are TRBV29-1 and TRBJ2-5, with a tentative D call TRBD1 (6 bases). This CDR3 comprises 13 residues. Deletions cut 4 bases from V and 3 bases from J, with 12 bases between. Germline V lookup: CDR1 SQVTM, CDR2 ANQGSEA.

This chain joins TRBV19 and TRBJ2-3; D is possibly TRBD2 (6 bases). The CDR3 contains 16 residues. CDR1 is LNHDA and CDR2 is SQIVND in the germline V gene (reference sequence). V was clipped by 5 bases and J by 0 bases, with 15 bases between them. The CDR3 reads CASSDSGAGSTDTQYF. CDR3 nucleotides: TGTGCCAGTAGTGATTCCGGGGCGGGGAGCACAGATACGCAGTATTTT.

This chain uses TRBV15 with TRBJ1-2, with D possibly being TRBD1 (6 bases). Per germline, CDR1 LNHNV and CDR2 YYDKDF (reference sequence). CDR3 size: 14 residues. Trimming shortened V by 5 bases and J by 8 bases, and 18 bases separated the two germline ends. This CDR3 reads CATSPQAQGLGYTF. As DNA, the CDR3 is TGTGCCACCAGCCCTCAGGCACAGGGTCTCGGCTACACCTTC.

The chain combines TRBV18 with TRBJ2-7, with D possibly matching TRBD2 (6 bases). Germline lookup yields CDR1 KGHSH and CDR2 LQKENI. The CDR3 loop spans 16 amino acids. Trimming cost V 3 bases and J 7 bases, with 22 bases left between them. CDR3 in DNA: TGTGCCAGCTCACCTACCCGGGACTCCGGCTTGGGAGAGCAGTACTTC. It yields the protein CASSPTRDSGLGEQYF.

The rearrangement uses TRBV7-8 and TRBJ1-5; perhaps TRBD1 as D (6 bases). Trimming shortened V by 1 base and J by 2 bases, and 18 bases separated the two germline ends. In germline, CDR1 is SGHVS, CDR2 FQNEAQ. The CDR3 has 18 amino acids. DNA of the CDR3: TGTGCCAGCAGCTTAGGGGTTCTCAGGGGAGCAGGCAATCAGCCCCAGCATTTT. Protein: CASSLGVLRGAGNQPQHF.

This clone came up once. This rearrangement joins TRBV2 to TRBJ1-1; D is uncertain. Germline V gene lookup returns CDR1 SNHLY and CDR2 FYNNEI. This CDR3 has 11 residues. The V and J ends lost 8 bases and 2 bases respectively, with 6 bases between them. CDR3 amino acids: CASLFNTEAFF. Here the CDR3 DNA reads TGTGCCAGCCTGTTTAACACTGAAGCTTTCTTT.

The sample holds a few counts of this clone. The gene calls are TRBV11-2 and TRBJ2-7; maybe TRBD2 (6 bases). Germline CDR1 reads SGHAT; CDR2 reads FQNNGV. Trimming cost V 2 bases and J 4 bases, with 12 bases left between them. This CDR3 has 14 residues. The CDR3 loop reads CASSLWRGGYEQYF. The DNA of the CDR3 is TGTGCCAGCAGCTTATGGAGGGGAGGTTACGAGCAGTACTTC. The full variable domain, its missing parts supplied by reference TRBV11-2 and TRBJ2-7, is EAGVAQSPRYKIIEKRQSVAFWCNPISGHATLYWYQQILGQGPKLLIQFQNNGVVDDSQLPKDRFSAERLKGVDSTLKIQPAKLEDSAVYLCASSLWRGGYEQYFGPGTRLTVT.

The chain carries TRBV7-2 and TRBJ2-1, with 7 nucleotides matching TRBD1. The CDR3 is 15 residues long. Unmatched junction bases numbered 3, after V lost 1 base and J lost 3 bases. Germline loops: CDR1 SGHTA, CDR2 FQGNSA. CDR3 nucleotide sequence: TGTGCCAGCAGCTTAGTGGGGGACAGCTACAATGAGCAGTTCTTC. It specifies CASSLVGDSYNEQFF.

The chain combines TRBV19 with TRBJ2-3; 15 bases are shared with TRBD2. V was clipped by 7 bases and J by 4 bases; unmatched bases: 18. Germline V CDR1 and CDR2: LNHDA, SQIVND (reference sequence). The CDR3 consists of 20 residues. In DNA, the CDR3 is TGTGCCAGTACTACCGACCCGCCGGGACTAGCGGGAGGAGGGGCAGATACGCAGTATTTT. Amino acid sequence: CASTTDPPGLAGGGADTQYF. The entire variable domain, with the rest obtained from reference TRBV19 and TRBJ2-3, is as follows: DGGITQSPKYLFRKEGQNVTLSCEQNLNHDAMYWYRQDPGQGLRLIYYSQIVNDFQKGDIAEGYSVSREKKESFPLTVTSAQKNPTAFYLCASTTDPPGLAGGGADTQYFGPGTRLTVL.

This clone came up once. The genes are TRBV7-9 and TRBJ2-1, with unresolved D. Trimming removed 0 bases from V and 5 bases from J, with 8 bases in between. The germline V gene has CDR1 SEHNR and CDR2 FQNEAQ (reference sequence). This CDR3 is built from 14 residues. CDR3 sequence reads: CASSLAIQNNEQFF. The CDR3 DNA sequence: TGTGCCAGCAGCTTAGCAATACAAAACAATGAGCAGTTCTTC.

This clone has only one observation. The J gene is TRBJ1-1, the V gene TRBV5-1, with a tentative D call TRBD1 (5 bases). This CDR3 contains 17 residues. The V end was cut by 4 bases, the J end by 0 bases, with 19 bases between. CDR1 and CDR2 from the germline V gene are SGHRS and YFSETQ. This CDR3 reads CASSPREKGPMNTEAFF. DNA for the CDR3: TGCGCCAGCAGCCCCCGAGAGAAGGGGCCCATGAACACTGAAGCTTTCTTT. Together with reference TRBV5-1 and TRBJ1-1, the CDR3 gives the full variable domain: KAGVTQTPRYLIKTRGQQVTLSCSPISGHRSVSWYQQTPGQGLQFLFEYFSETQRNKGNFPGRFSGRQFSNSRSEMNVSTLELGDSALYLCASSPREKGPMNTEAFFGQGTRLTVV.

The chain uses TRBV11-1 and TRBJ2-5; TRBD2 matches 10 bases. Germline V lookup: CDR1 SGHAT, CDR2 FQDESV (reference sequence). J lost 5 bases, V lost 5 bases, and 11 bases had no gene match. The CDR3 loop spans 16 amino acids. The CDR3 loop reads CASSRQAGGPWETQYF. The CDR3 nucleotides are TGTGCCAGCAGCCGACAAGCGGGAGGGCCGTGGGAGACCCAGTACTTC. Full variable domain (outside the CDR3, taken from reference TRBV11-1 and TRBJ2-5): EAEVAQSPRYKITEKSQAVAFWCDPISGHATLYWYRQILGQGPELLVQFQDESVVDDSQLPKDRFSAERLKGVDSTLKIQPAELGDSAMYLCASSRQAGGPWETQYFGPGTRLLVL.

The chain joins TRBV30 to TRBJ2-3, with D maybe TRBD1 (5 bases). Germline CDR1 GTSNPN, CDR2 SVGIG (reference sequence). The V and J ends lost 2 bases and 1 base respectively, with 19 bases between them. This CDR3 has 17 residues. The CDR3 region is CAWSSRGTPFRTDTQYF. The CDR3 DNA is TGTGCCTGGAGTAGTAGGGGAACTCCTTTTCGCACAGATACGCAGTATTTT.

CDR3: CASSYGGGTSGGEQYF. CDR3 nucleotides: TGTGCCAGCAGTTACGGGGGAGGGACTAGCGGTGGCGAGCAGTACTTC. The chain couples TRBV6-6 to TRBJ2-7, with 11 bases that match TRBD2. V lost 2 bases and J lost 6; bases outside the gene matches: 9. In germline, CDR1 is MNHNY, CDR2 SVGAGI (reference sequence). This CDR3 region has 16 residues.

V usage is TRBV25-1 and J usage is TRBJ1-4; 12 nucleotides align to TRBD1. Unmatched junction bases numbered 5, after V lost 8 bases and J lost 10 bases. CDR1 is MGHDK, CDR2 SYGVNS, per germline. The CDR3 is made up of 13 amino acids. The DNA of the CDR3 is TGTGCCAGCCTAGGGACAGGGGGCGGAAAACTGTTTTTT. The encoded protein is CASLGTGGGKLFF.